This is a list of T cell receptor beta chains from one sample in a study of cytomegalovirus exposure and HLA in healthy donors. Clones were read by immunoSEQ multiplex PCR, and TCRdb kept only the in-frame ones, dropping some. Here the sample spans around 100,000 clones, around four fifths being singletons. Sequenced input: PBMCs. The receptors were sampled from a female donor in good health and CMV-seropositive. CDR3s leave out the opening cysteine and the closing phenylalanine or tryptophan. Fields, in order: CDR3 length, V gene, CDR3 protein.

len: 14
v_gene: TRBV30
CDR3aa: AWSVRLPGMGGELF

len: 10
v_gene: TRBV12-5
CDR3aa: ASGLGTRELF

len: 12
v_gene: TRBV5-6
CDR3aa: ASSLDLRQETQY

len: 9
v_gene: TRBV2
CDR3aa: ASRPGAEAF

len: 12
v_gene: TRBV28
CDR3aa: ASRGQGYSYGYT

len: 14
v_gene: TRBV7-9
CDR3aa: ASSFLTGPNTGELF

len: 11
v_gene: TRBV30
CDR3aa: AWSVGGRDTIY

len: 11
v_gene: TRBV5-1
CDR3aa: ASSPKDGSPLH

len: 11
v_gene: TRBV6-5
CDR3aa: ASKVGPYNEQF

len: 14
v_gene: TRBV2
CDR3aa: ASSERGTGGGYRTF

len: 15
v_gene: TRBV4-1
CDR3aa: ASSQDQDSWPTDTQY

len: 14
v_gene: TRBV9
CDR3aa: ASSAPSGRNAGELF

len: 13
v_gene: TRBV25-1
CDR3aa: ASSGRQGWGDTQY

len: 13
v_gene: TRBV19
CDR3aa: ASKPAGLGLDEQF

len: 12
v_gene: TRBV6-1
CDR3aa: ASSDRVGNQPQH

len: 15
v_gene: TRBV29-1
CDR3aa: SALPERNLRGTGELF

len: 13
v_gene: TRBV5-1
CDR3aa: ASSPDGISNQPQH

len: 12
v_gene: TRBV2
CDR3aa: ASSEANRVQPQH

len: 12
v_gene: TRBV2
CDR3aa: ASSVSRGNTEAF

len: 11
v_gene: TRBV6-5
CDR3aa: ASTKTGTGEAF

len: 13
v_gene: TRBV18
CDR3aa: ASSLAGQHNEKLF

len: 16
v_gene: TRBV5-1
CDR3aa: ASSRGVGTSGVQETQY

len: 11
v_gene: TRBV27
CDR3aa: ASRRGVSHEQY

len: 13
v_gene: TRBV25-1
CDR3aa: ASSESLAGYNEQF

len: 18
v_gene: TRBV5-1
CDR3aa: ASSFQPGLAGGNSYNEQF

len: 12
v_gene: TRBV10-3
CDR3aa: AISDARGQETQY

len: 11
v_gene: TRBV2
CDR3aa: ASRIQLNYGYT

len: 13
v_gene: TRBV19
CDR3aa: ASSTPGLGTYEQY

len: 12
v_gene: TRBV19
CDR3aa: ASSIPGSYNEQF

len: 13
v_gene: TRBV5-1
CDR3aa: ASSLTSGGTGELF

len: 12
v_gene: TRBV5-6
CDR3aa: ASSFGISYNEQF

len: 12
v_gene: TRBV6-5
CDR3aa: ASSFGAGAGGYP

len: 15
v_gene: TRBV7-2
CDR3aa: ASSSPGSGRGLYEQF

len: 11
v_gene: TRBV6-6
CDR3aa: ASSYNRNYEQY

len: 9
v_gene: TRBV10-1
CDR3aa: ASSTGSEQY

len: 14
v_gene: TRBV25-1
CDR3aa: ASSGSRQGGNTEAF

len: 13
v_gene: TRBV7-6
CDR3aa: ASSPISGSYNEQF

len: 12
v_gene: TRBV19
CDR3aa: ASSRSGGTDTQY

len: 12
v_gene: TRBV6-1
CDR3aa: ASSELQGAWGYT

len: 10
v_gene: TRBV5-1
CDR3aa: ASSSSGEKLF

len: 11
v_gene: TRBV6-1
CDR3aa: ASTGAGDVAQY

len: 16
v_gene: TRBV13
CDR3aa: ASSLGEGSTSYNSPLH

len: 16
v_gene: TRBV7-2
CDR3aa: ASSLVQRLADRSDTQY